The clone carrying this TCR beta chain was seen only a few times. Its specificity is not known. The sample comes from a study of post-analysis software for immune sequencing data. Overall study context: Multiple sclerosis in the patients followed relapsing-remitting, secondary progressive and progressive-relapsing courses.

Presence of unique molecular identifiers characterized the TCR beta cDNA libraries. Each sample of about 0.9 to 10 million input T cells yielded around 500,000 cDNA molecules, so each molecule approximated one T cell. Each CDR3 protein is one row after TCRdb ran MiXCR on the PCR reads. Here the sample spans fewer than 850,000 distinct CDR3 sequences, about 45% being singletons. Study outcomes and limitations: Co-batched samples clustered tightly together by F measure. Patients with multiple sclerosis recorded significantly lower normalized Chao1 diversity than controls, the study found.

This TCR was sampled from a girl aged 10-17 years with multiple sclerosis. The sequenced sample was blood.

The CDR3 loop reads CSARAAGGQVLAKNIQYF. The DNA for the CDR3 is TGCAGTGCTAGAGCCGCCGGTGGGCAGGTTTTGGCCAAAAACATTCAGTACTTC. The chain links TRBV20-1 to TRBJ2-4; D call uncertain. CDR1 is DFQATT, CDR2 SNEGSKA, per germline (reference sequence). The germline V and J ends were trimmed by 1 base and 1 base, with 20 bases remaining between them. This CDR3 is 18 amino acids long.